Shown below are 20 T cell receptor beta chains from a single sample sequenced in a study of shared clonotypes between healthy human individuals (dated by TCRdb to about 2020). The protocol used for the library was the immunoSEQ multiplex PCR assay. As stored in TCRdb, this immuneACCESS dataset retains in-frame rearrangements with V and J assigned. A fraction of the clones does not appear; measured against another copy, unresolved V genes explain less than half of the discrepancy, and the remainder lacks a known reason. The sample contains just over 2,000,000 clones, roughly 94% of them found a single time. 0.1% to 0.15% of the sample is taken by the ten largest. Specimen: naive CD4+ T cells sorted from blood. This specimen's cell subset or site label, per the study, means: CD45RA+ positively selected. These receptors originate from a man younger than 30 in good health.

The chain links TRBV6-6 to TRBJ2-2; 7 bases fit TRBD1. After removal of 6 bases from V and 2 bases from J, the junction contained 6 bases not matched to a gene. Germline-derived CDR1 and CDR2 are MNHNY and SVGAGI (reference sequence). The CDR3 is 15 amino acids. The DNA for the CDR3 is TGTGCCAGCAGACCCAGACAGGGAAACACCGGGGAGCTGTTTTTT. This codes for CASRPRQGNTGELFF.

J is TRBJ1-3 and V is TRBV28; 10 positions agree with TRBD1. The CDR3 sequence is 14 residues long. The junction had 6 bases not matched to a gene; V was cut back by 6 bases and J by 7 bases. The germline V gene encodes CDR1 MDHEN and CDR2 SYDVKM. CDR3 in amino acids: CASRPGQGINTIYF. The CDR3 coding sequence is TGTGCCAGCAGACCGGGACAGGGGATTAACACCATATATTTT.

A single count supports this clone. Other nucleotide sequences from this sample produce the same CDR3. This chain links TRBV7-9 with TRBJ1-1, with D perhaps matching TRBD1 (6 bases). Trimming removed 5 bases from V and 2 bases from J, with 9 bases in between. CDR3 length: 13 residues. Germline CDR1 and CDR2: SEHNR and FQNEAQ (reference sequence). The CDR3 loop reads CASSRDKNTEAFF. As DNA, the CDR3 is TGTGCCAGCAGCCGGGACAAAAACACTGAAGCTTTCTTT.

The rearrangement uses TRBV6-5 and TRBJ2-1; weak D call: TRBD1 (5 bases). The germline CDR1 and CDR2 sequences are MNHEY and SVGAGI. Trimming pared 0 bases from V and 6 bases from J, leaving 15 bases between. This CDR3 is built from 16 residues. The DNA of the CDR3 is TGTGCCAGCAGTTACTCGAGTCAACAGGCCCCCAATGAGCAGTTCTTC. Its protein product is CASSYSSQQAPNEQFF.

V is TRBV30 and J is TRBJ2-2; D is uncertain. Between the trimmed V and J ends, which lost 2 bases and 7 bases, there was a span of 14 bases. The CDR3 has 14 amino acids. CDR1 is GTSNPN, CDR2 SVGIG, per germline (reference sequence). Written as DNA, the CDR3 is TGTGCCTGGAGTTCCATTCTCGGTGGCGGGGAGCTGTTTTTT. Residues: CAWSSILGGGELFF. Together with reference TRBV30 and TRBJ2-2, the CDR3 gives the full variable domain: SQTIHQWPATLVQPVGSPLSLECTVEGTSNPNLYWYRQAAGRGLQLLFYSVGIGQISSEVPQNLSASRPQDRQFILSSKKLLLSDSGFYLCAWSSILGGGELFFGEGSRLTVL.

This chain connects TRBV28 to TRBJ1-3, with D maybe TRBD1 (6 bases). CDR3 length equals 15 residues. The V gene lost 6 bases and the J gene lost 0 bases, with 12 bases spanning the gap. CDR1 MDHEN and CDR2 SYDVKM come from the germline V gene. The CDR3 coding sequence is TGTGCCAGCAGACCCGGACAGATCTCTGGAAACACCATATATTTT. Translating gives CASRPGQISGNTIYF. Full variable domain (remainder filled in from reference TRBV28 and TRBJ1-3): DVKVTQSSRYLVKRTGEKVFLECVQDMDHENMFWYRQDPGLGLRLIYFSYDVKMKEKGDIPEGYSVSREKKERFSLILESASTNQTSMYLCASRPGQISGNTIYFGEGSWLTVV.

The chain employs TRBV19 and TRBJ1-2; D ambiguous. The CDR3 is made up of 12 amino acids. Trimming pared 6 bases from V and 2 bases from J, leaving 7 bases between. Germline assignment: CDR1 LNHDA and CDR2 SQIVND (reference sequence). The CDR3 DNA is TGTGCCAGTAGCCGCCCAAACTATGGCTACACCTTC. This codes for CASSRPNYGYTF. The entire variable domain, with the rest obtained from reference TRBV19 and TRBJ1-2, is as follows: DGGITQSPKYLFRKEGQNVTLSCEQNLNHDAMYWYRQDPGQGLRLIYYSQIVNDFQKGDIAEGYSVSREKKESFPLTVTSAQKNPTAFYLCASSRPNYGYTFGSGTRLTVV.

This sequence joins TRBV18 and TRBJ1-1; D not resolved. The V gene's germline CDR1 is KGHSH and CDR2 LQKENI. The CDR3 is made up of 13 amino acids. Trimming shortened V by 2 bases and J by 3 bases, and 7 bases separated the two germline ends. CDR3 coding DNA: TGTGCCAGCTCACCAGGGGTAGACACTGAAGCTTTCTTT. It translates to CASSPGVDTEAFF.

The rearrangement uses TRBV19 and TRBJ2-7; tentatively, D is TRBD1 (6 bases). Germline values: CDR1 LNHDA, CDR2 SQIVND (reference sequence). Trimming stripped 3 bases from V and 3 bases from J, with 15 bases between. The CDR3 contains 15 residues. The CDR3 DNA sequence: TGTGCCAGTAGTATGGGGCAGGGGATCATCTACGAGCAGTACTTC. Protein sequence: CASSMGQGIIYEQYF.

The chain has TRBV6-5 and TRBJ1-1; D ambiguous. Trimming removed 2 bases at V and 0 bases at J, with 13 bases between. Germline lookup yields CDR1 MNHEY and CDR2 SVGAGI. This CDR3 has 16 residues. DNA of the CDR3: TGTGCCAGCAGTTACCGCTTGGCAGGTGTGAACACTGAAGCTTTCTTT. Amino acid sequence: CASSYRLAGVNTEAFF.

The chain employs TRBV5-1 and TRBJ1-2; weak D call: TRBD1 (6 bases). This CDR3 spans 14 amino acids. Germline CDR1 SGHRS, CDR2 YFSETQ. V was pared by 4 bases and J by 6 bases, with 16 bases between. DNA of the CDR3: TGCGCCAGCAGCCAAGGGGGAGAGGAAAATGGCTACACCTTC. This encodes CASSQGGEENGYTF. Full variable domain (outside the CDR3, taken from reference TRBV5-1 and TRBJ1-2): KAGVTQTPRYLIKTRGQQVTLSCSPISGHRSVSWYQQTPGQGLQFLFEYFSETQRNKGNFPGRFSGRQFSNSRSEMNVSTLELGDSALYLCASSQGGEENGYTFGSGTRLTVV.

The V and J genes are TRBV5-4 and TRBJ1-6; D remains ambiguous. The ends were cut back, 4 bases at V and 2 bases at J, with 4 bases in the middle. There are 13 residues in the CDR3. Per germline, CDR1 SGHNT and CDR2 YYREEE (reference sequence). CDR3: CASSNTYNSPLHF. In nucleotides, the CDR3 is TGTGCCAGCAGCAACACCTATAATTCACCCCTCCACTTT. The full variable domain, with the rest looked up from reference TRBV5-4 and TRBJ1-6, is ETGVTQSPTHLIKTRGQQVTLRCSSQSGHNTVSWYQQALGQGPQFIFQYYREEENGRGNFPPRFSGLQFPNYSSELNVNALELDDSALYLCASSNTYNSPLHFGNGTRLTVT.

The CDR3 is CASSQGQINEKLFF. CDR3 in DNA: TGTGCCAGCAGCCAAGGACAAATTAATGAAAAACTGTTTTTT. V is TRBV14 and J is TRBJ1-4, with D unclear. Deletions cut 1 base from V and 4 bases from J, with 7 bases between. The germline V gene has CDR1 SGHDN and CDR2 FVKESK. This CDR3 comprises 14 residues.

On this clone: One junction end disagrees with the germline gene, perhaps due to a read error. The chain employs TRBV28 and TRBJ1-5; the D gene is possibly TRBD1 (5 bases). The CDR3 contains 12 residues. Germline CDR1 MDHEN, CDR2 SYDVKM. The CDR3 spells CASSAPREGYRF. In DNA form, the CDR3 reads TGTGCCAGCAGTGCCCCCAGGGAAGGGTATCGTTTT.

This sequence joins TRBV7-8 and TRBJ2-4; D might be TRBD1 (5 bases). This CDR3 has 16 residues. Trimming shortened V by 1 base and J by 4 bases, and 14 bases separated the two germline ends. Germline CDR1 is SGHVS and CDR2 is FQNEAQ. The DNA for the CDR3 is TGTGCCAGCAGCTTAGACTTATGGGGCGGTAAAAACATTCAGTACTTC. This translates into CASSLDLWGGKNIQYF.

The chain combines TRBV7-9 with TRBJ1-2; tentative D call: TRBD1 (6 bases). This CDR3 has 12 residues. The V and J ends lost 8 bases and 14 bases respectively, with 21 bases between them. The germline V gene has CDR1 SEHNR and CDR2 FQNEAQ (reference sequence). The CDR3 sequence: CASGRQGTARTF. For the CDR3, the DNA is TGTGCCAGCGGTAGGCAGGGGACCGCTAGGACCTTC.

The DNA for the CDR3 is TGTGCCAGCAGTCCACGAAGGGGGACTCACTACGAGCAGTACTTC. Translated: CASSPRRGTHYEQYF. The chain uses TRBV6-6 and TRBJ2-7; D may be TRBD1 or TRBD2 (6 bases each). This CDR3 has 15 residues. V gave up 5 bases and J gave up 3 bases, with 17 bases separating them. Looked up from germline, CDR1 is MNHNY and CDR2 is SVGAGI (reference sequence).

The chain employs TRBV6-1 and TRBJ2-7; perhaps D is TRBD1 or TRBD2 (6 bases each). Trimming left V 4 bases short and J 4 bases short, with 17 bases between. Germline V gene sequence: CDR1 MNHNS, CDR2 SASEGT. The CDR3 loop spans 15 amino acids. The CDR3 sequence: CASSAATTGRYEQYF. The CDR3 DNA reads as TGTGCCAGCAGTGCCGCAACCACAGGGAGGTACGAGCAGTACTTC.

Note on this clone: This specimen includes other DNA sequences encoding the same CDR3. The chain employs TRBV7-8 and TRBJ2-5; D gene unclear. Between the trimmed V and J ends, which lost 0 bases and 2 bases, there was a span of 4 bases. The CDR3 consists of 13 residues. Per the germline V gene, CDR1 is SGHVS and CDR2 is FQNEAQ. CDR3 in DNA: TGTGCCAGCAGCTTAGCGGAGCAAGAGACCCAGTACTTC. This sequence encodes CASSLAEQETQYF.

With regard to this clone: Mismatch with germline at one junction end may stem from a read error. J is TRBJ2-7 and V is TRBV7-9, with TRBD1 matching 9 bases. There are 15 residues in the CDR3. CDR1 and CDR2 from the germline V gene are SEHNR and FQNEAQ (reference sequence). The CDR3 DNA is TGTGCCAGCAGTTTAGGGACAGGGTACTCCTACGAGCAGTACTTC. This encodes CASSLGTGYSYEQYF.